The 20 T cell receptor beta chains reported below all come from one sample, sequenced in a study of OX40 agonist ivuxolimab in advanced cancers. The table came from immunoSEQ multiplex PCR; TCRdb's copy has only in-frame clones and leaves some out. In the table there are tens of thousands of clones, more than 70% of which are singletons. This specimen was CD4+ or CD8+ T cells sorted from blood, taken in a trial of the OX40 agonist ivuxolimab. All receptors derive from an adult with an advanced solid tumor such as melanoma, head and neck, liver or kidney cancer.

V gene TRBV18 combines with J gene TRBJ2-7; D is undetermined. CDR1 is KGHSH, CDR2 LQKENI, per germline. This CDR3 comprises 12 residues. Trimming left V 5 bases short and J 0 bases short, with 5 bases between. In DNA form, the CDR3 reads TGTGCCAGCTCAACGAGCTCCTACGAGCAGTACTTC. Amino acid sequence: CASSTSSYEQYF.

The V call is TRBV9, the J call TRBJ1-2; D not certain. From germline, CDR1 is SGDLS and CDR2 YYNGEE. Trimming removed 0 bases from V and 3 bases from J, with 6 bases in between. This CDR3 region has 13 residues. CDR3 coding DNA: TGTGCCAGCAGCGTAGGCGGGGACTATGGCTACACCTTC. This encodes CASSVGGDYGYTF. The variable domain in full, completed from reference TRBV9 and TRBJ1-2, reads DSGVTQTPKHLITATGQRVTLRCSPRSGDLSVYWYQQSLDQGLQFLIQYYNGEERAKGNILERFSAQQFPDLHSELNLSSLELGDSALYFCASSVGGDYGYTFGSGTRLTVV.

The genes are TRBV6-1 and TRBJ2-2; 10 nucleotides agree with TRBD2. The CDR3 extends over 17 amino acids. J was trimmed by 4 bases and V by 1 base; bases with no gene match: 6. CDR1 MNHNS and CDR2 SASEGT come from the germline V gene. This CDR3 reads CASSEGGLARITGELFF. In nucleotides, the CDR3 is TGTGCCAGCAGTGAAGGGGGACTAGCGAGAATCACCGGGGAGCTGTTTTTT.

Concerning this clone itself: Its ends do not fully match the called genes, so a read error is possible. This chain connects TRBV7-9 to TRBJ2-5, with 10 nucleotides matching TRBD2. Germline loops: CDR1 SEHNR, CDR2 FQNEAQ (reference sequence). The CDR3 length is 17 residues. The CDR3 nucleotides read TGTGCCAGCAGCTTAGGTCCAGCGGGAGGGCCTCAAGGGACCCAGTACTTC. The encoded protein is CASSLGPAGGPQGTQYF.

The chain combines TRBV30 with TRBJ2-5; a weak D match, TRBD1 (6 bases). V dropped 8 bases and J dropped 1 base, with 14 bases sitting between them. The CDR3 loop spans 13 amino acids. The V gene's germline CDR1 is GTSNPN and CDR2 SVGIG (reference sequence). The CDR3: CAGGWGSQETQYF. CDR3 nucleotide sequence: TGTGCCGGGGGCTGGGGCTCCCAAGAGACCCAGTACTTC.

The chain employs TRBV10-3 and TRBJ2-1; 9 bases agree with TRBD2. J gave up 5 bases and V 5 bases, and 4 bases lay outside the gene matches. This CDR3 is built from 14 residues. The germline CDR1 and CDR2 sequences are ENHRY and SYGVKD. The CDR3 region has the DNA TGTGCCATCAGTAGCGGGAGGACCCACAATGAGCAGTTCTTC. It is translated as CAISSGRTHNEQFF.

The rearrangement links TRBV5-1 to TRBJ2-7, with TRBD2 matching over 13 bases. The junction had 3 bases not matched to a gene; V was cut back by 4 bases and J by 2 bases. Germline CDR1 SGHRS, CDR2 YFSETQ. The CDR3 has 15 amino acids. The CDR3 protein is CASSGGLAGTYEQYF. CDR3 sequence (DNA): TGCGCCAGCAGCGGGGGACTAGCGGGAACCTACGAGCAGTACTTC.

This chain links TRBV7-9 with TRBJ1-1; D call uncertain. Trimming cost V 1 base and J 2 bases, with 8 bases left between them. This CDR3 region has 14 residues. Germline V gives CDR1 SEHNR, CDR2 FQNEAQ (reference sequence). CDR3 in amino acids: CASSLELINTEAFF. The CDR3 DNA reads TGTGCCAGCAGCTTAGAACTGATCAACACTGAAGCTTTCTTT. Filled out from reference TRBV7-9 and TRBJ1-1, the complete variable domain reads DTGVSQNPRHKITKRGQNVTFRCDPISEHNRLYWYRQTLGQGPEFLTYFQNEAQLEKSRLLSDRFSAERPKGSFSTLEIQRTEQGDSAMYLCASSLELINTEAFFGQGTRLTVV.

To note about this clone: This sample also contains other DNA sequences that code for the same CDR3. The CDR3 spells CASSLNSGETQYF. The CDR3 region has the DNA TGTGCCAGCAGCTTAAACAGTGGAGAGACCCAGTACTTC. The rearrangement uses TRBV7-3 and TRBJ2-5; D unresolved. The V gene's germline CDR1 is SGHTA and CDR2 FQGTGA. The CDR3 has 13 residues. V lost 1 base, J lost 4 bases, and 7 bases lay in between.

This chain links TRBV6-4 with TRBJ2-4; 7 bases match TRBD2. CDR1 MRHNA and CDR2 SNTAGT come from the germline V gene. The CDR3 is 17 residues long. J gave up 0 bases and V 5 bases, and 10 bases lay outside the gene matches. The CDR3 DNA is TGTGCCAGCAGTCCGGACTCAGCGGGGTTAGCCAAAAACATTCAGTACTTC. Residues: CASSPDSAGLAKNIQYF.

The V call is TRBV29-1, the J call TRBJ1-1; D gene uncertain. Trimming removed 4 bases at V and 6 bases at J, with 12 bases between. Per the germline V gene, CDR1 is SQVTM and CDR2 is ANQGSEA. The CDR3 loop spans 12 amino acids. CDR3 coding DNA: TGCAGCGTTGTGCGGGGAGTACCTGAAGCTTTCTTT. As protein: CSVVRGVPEAFF. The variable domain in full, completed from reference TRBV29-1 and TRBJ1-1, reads SAVISQKPSRDICQRGTSLTIQCQVDSQVTMMFWYRQQPGQSLTLIATANQGSEATYESGFVIDKFPISRPNLTFSTLTVSNMSPEDSSIYLCSVVRGVPEAFFGQGTRLTVV.

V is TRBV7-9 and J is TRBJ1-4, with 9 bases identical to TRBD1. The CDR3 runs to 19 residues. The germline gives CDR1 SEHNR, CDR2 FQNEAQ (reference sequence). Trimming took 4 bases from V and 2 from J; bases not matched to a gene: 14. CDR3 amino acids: CASSSRRGQGSLTNEKLFF. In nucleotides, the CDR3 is TGTGCCAGCAGCTCACGCAGGGGACAGGGATCCCTCACTAATGAAAAACTGTTTTTT.

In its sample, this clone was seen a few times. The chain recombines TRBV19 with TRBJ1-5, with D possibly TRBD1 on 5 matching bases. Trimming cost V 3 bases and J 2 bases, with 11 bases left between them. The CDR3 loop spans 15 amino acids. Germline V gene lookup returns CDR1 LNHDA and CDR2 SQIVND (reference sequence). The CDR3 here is CASSIPGLGNQPQHF. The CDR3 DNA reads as TGTGCCAGTAGTATTCCAGGGCTCGGCAATCAGCCCCAGCATTTT.

This CDR3 reads CASSRLAGRTDTQYF. The CDR3 DNA follows: TGCGCCAGCAGCCGACTAGCGGGACGCACAGATACGCAGTATTTT. This sequence joins TRBV4-3 and TRBJ2-3; TRBD2 aligns across 11 bases. The CDR3 extends over 15 amino acids. Germline CDR1 reads LGHNA; CDR2 reads YSLEER. J lost 1 base, V lost 4 bases, and 1 base had no gene match.

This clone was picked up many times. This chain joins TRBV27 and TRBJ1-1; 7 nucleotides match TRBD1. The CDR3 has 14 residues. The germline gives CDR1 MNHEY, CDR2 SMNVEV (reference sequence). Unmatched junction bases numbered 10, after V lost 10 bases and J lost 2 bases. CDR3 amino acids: CATRLQGINTEAFF. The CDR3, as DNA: TGTGCCACCCGACTACAGGGGATTAACACTGAAGCTTTCTTT.

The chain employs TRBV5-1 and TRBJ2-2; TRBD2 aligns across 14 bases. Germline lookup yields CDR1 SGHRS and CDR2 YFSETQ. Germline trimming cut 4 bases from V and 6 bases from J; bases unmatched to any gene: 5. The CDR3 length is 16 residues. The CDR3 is CASSHGLAGGSGELFF. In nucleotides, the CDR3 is TGCGCCAGCAGCCACGGACTAGCGGGAGGTTCCGGGGAGCTGTTTTTT. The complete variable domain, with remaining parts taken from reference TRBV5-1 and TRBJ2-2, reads KAGVTQTPRYLIKTRGQQVTLSCSPISGHRSVSWYQQTPGQGLQFLFEYFSETQRNKGNFPGRFSGRQFSNSRSEMNVSTLELGDSALYLCASSHGLAGGSGELFFGEGSRLTVL.

The CDR3 loop is CASSRRRNSGNTIYF. CDR3 bases: TGTGCCAGCAGTAGAAGACGGAACTCTGGAAACACCATATATTTT. This rearrangement joins TRBV28 to TRBJ1-3; no clear D. This CDR3 has 15 amino acids. V lost 5 bases to trimming and J lost 0 bases, with 11 bases between them. In germline, CDR1 is MDHEN, CDR2 SYDVKM.

CDR3 loop: CASSDNSYEQYF. In DNA form, the CDR3 reads TGCGCCAGCAGTGACAACTCCTACGAGCAGTACTTC. The chain carries TRBV10-2 and TRBJ2-7, with unresolved D. The CDR3 has 12 residues. Germline-derived CDR1 and CDR2 are WSHSY and SAAADI. V was shortened by 3 bases and J by 0 bases, with 3 bases between the two germline ends.

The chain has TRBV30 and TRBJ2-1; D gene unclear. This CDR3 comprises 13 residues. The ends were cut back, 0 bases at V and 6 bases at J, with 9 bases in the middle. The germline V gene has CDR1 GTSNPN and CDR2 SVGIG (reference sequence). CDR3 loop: CAWSVLLANEQFF. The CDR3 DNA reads TGTGCCTGGAGTGTATTATTGGCCAATGAGCAGTTCTTC.

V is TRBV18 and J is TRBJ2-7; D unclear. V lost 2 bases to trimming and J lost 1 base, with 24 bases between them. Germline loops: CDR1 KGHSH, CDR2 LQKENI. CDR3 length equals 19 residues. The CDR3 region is CASSPMGYDVNRPSYEQYF. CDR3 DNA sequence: TGTGCCAGCTCACCAATGGGCTATGACGTGAACCGACCTTCCTACGAGCAGTACTTC.